A selection of T cell receptor beta chains follows, all from one sample in a study of regulatory T cells in long-lasting Graves disease. Via MiXCR, TCRdb re-called the multiplex PCR reads, giving one row per CDR3 protein. The repertoire has roughly 420,000 distinct CDR3 sequences, roughly 15% of them found once; the top ten carry about 10%. These records were also assigned to another study, of T cells in Graves' hyperthyroidism and ophthalmopathy.

Here the sequenced sample was peripheral blood mononuclear cells (PBMCs), taken at new diagnosis, from a patient treated with antithyroid drugs. The receptors come from a woman aged 30 to 39 with Graves disease. The conserved cysteine and the conserved F or W are not part of the CDR3 here. The order of the fields is V gene, J gene, CDR3 protein.

V: TRBV30; J: TRBJ2-1; CDR3: AWSGHPGRNTDNEQF
V: TRBV20-1; J: TRBJ2-3; CDR3: SALSGTSDSTDTQY
V: TRBV29-1; J: TRBJ2-3; CDR3: SVEFAGRATDTQY
V: TRBV2; J: TRBJ2-5; CDR3: ASSEETGIMVIGTQY
V: TRBV29-1; J: TRBJ2-3; CDR3: SVVGGPGLGTDTQY
V: TRBV7-2; J: TRBJ2-3; CDR3: ASSTGLSTDTQY
V: TRBV7-2; J: TRBJ1-1; CDR3: ASSSGGEGTEAF
V: TRBV4-1; J: TRBJ2-1; CDR3: ASSQMTGGSSYNEQF
V: TRBV19; J: TRBJ2-5; CDR3: ASTLAGGQETQY
V: TRBV2; J: TRBJ2-1; CDR3: ASTTGLAGVYNEQF
V: TRBV20-1; J: TRBJ2-3; CDR3: SASEVAGGADTQY
V: TRBV5-1; J: TRBJ2-1; CDR3: ASTLGGGRNEQF
V: TRBV18; J: TRBJ2-4; CDR3: ASSHPGHQGGNIQY
V: TRBV9; J: TRBJ2-3; CDR3: ASSVSPESFYVADTQY
V: TRBV27; J: TRBJ1-5; CDR3: ASASWSNQPQH
V: TRBV12-3/TRBV12-4; J: TRBJ1-2; CDR3: ASSPTGNDGYT
V: TRBV20-1; J: TRBJ1-6; CDR3: SAGRARSPLH
V: TRBV6-1; J: TRBJ2-1; CDR3: ASSEIVTSSYNEQF
V: TRBV19; J: TRBJ2-1; CDR3: ASSPGLAGVEQS
V: TRBV28; J: TRBJ2-1; CDR3: ASSIELAGVYNEQF
V: TRBV6-1; J: TRBJ2-7; CDR3: ASSDPGQGSGEQY
V: TRBV29-1; J: TRBJ1-2; CDR3: SVEGSSSNGYT
V: TRBV7-8; J: TRBJ1-5; CDR3: ASSSLTGGKPQH
V: TRBV7-9; J: TRBJ2-5; CDR3: ASRRDSTETQY
V: TRBV5-1; J: TRBJ1-5; CDR3: ASSPSGTGGNQPQH
V: TRBV7-6; J: TRBJ2-1; CDR3: ASSPRRDSYNEQF
V: TRBV7-6; J: TRBJ2-7; CDR3: ASSQDRAYEQY
V: TRBV3-1; J: TRBJ2-7; CDR3: ASSQRYEQY
V: TRBV13; J: TRBJ2-3; CDR3: ASSFSTSGKPDTQY
V: TRBV7-9; J: TRBJ2-1; CDR3: ASSFDGTEADNEQF
V: TRBV27; J: TRBJ1-2; CDR3: ASRSIPLTDLGGYT
V: TRBV18; J: TRBJ2-1; CDR3: ASSPQRESYNEQF
V: TRBV29-1; J: TRBJ2-6; CDR3: SVWTGGLTGANVLT
V: TRBV7-2; J: TRBJ2-1; CDR3: ASSLTGGSYNEQF
V: TRBV4-3; J: TRBJ1-5; CDR3: ASSQGSGTANQPQH
V: TRBV29-1; J: TRBJ2-7; CDR3: SVEGVVGDGYEQY
V: TRBV5-4; J: TRBJ1-1; CDR3: ASGMDRVNTEAF
V: TRBV6-2/TRBV6-3; J: TRBJ2-2; CDR3: ASSEALQSPGELF
V: TRBV5-1; J: TRBJ2-3; CDR3: ASSKDRLGIYTDTQY
V: TRBV11-2; J: TRBJ2-1; CDR3: ASSPSGTSRDEQF